The sequence of this TCR beta chain was determined in a study of T cells in Graves' hyperthyroidism and ophthalmopathy. Overall study findings and caveats: The majority of expanded thyroid clonotypes above 0.001 also appeared in blood.

For Graves' hyperthyroidism to be stable, ophthalmopathy could not progress within 18 months. Each 10 ml fresh peripheral blood draw supplied the PBMCs. This clonotype was counted between two and nine times. Its matching antigen is unknown. The CDR3 regions of TCR beta were amplified from RNA transcripts. A first-round RT-PCR of the TCR CDR3 used the HTBI primer set. A single record per CDR3 protein comes from TCRdb applying MiXCR to the multiplex PCR reads. The sample consists of roughly 380,000 distinct CDR3 sequences, roughly an eighth of them appearing once. Material: blood. The receptor comes from a woman younger than 35 with Graves' hyperthyroidism.

The CDR3: CAIIGGPGTEAFF. The CDR3 coding sequence is TGTGCCATCATTGGGGGGCCGGGCACTGAAGCTTTCTTT. The chain uses TRBV10-3 and TRBJ1-1, with D possibly TRBD1 on 6 matching bases. Germline CDR1 reads ENHRY; CDR2 reads SYGVKD. The CDR3 sequence is 13 residues long. V shed 7 bases and J shed 4 bases, with 13 bases lying between them.